This T cell receptor beta chain was documented in a study of CD8 T cells in Susac syndrome. General study results and limits: Acknowledgment was made by the study that its TCR sequencing and HLA analysis involved a relatively small number of individuals. Susac-specific public clones found in total CD8+ repertoires numbered about 17, and those in CD8+ TEMRA repertoires numbered five. Maximal CD8+ clonal expansion in Susac was observed within TEMRA cells and among active patients.

The CDR3 spans 14 residues. The V gene's germline CDR1 is LGHNA and CDR2 YNFKEQ. V was clipped by 4 bases and J by 2 bases; unmatched bases: 1. Turning to this clonotype: The antigen remains unidentified. With a much larger clone just one base away, this may be a read error.

When the RNA was reverse transcribed, random hexamers were used with an input of about 0.5 to 1 ug. From the immunoSEQ multiplex PCR reads, TCRdb called clonotypes with MiXCR, one entry per CDR3 protein. The data hold approximately 120,000 distinct CDR3 sequences, with more than 90% observed a single time. The sample consisted of CD8+ T cells from PBMCs. This TCR came from a human donor with Susac syndrome. The rearrangement uses TRBV4-2 and TRBJ2-7; 11 bases align to TRBD1. The CDR3 bases are TGTGCCAGCAGCCGGGGACAGGGGGCCTACGAGCAGTACTTC. Protein product: CASSRGQGAYEQYF.